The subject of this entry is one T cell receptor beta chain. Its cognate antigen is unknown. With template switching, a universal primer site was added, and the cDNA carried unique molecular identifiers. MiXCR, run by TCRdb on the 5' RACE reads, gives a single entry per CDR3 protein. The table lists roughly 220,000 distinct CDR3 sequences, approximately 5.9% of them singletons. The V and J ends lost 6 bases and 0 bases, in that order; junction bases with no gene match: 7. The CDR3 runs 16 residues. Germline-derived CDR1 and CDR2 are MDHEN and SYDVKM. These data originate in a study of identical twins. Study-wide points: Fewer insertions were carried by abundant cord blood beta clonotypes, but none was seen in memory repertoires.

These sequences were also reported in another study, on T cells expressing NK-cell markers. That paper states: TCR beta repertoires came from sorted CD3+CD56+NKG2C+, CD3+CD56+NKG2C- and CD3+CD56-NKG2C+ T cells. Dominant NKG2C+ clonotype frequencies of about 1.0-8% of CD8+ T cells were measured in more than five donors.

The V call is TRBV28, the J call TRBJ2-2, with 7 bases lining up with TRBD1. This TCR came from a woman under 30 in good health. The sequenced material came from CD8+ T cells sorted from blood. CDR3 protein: CASSFSGTANTGELFF. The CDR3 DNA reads TGTGCCAGCAGCTTTTCCGGGACAGCGAACACCGGGGAGCTGTTTTTT.